This entry lists 28 T cell receptor beta chains sequenced from one sample in a study of cytomegalovirus exposure and HLA in healthy donors. Vbeta (60) and Jbeta (13) primers were used in the PCR. The assay was immunoSEQ multiplex PCR, and TCRdb's table has in-frame clones only and misses some. This sample has 160,000 or so clones; roughly 80% occur once, and the top ten carry approximately 3.7%. Sequencing was performed on PBMCs. The receptors were gathered from a man aged 30 to 39 in good health and CMV-seropositive.

This chain connects TRBV11-1 to TRBJ2-5; D may be TRBD2 (6 bases). The CDR3 consists of 16 residues. The V end was cut by 1 base, the J end by 2 bases, with 14 bases between. Germline V lookup: CDR1 SGHAT, CDR2 FQDESV (reference sequence). The CDR3 nucleotides are TGTGCCAGCAGCTTAGATACTAGCCGAGGGCAAGAGACCCAGTACTTC. Translating gives CASSLDTSRGQETQYF.

The chain recombines TRBV10-1 with TRBJ2-1; TRBD1 might be the D (5 bases). V gave up 0 bases and J gave up 6 bases, with 21 bases separating them. The CDR3 has 18 amino acids. CDR1 is WNHNN, CDR2 SYGVQD, per germline (reference sequence). CDR3 coding DNA: TGCGCCAGCAGTGAGTCCGTAAACAGTCTTAAAGGGGTCAATGAGCAGTTCTTC. Translated: CASSESVNSLKGVNEQFF.

The V and J genes are TRBV28 and TRBJ2-7; D might be TRBD1 (6 bases). Per the germline V gene, CDR1 is MDHEN and CDR2 is SYDVKM. The germline V and J ends were trimmed by 0 bases and 4 bases, with 10 bases remaining between them. This CDR3 has 14 residues. CDR3 protein: CASSLWDSVYEQYF. The CDR3 DNA reads TGTGCCAGCAGTTTATGGGACAGCGTGTACGAGCAGTACTTC.

The CDR3: CASSAGDHNYGYTF. The CDR3 DNA reads TGTGCCAGCAGCGCGGGGGACCATAACTATGGCTACACCTTC. This sequence joins TRBV9 and TRBJ1-2; TRBD1 might be the D (5 bases). V gave up 3 bases and J gave up 1 base, with 10 bases separating them. This CDR3 has 14 amino acids. CDR1 is SGDLS and CDR2 is YYNGEE in the germline V gene.

This clone appeared once. The rearrangement uses TRBV27 and TRBJ1-6; D remains ambiguous. V lost 5 bases and J 4 bases, leaving 12 bases between the germline ends. CDR1 and CDR2 (germline): MNHEY, SMNVEV (reference sequence). The CDR3 is 15 amino acids. As DNA, the CDR3 is TGTGCCAGCAGTCCCCGGGGTCATTATAATTCACCCCTCCACTTT. Encoded protein: CASSPRGHYNSPLHF.

V gene TRBV5-1 combines with J gene TRBJ2-5; weak D call: TRBD2 (8 bases). Trimming removed 4 bases from V and 5 bases from J, with 21 bases in between. Looked up from germline, CDR1 is SGHRS and CDR2 is YFSETQ. CDR3 length: 16 amino acids. This CDR3 reads CASSPTGGGIGETQYF. The CDR3 DNA sequence: TGCGCCAGCAGCCCAACGGGAGGGGGCATTGGGGAGACCCAGTACTTC.

The chain couples TRBV5-6 to TRBJ1-2, with 8 bases lining up with TRBD1. The CDR3 loop spans 15 amino acids. Per germline, CDR1 SGHDT and CDR2 YYEEEE. V lost 5 bases, J lost 5 bases, and 11 bases stayed unmatched. CDR3 in amino acids: CASRESGQGIYGYTF. The CDR3 DNA sequence: TGTGCCAGCAGGGAAAGCGGACAGGGTATATATGGCTACACCTTC. Complete variable domain (other parts from reference TRBV5-6 and TRBJ1-2): DAGVTQSPTHLIKTRGQQVTLRCSPKSGHDTVSWYQQALGQGPQFIFQYYEEEERQRGNFPDRFSGHQFPNYSSELNVNALLLGDSALYLCASRESGQGIYGYTFGSGTRLTVV.

The chain links TRBV7-3 to TRBJ2-5; possibly TRBD2 for D (5 bases). Trimming took 5 bases from V and 4 from J, leaving 11 bases between them. Germline V gene data show CDR1 as SGHTA and CDR2 as FQGTGA. This CDR3 has 13 residues. CDR3 bases: TGTGCCAGCAGCCCCGGGGTGCTAGAGACCCAGTACTTC. Protein: CASSPGVLETQYF.

This clone appeared once. The chain carries TRBV2 and TRBJ1-5, with D possibly being TRBD1 (5 bases). The length of the CDR3 is 14 residues. V was clipped by 4 bases and J by 6 bases, with 13 bases between them. Germline V gene lookup returns CDR1 SNHLY and CDR2 FYNNEI. The CDR3 sequence: CASSGAQGGQPQHF. The CDR3 bases are TGTGCCAGCAGTGGCGCCCAGGGCGGTCAGCCCCAGCATTTT.

The gene calls are TRBV5-5 and TRBJ1-5; D possibly corresponds to TRBD1 (5 bases). The CDR3 is 16 residues long. Germline values: CDR1 SGHKS, CDR2 YYEKEE (reference sequence). V lost 2 bases and J 1 base, leaving 13 bases between the germline ends. CDR3 nucleotides: TGTGCCAGCAGCTTAGGCCCTCAGGGAAGCAATCAGCCCCAGCATTTT. This codes for CASSLGPQGSNQPQHF. The whole variable domain, filled in from reference TRBV5-5 and TRBJ1-5, reads DAGVTQSPTHLIKTRGQQVTLRCSPISGHKSVSWYQQVLGQGPQFIFQYYEKEERGRGNFPDRFSARQFPNYSSELNVNALLLGDSALYLCASSLGPQGSNQPQHFGDGTRLSIL.

V is TRBV29-1 and J is TRBJ1-1, with a weak D call TRBD1 (5 bases). The CDR3 consists of 14 residues. The germline V and J ends were trimmed by 0 bases and 1 base, with 9 bases remaining between them. The V gene's germline CDR1 is SQVTM and CDR2 ANQGSEA. CDR3 loop: CSVEEGRGNTEAFF. The CDR3 DNA is TGCAGCGTTGAAGAGGGAAGGGGGAACACTGAAGCTTTCTTT.

The V call is TRBV27, the J call TRBJ1-2, with no clear D. V lost 0 bases to trimming and J lost 6 bases, with 8 bases between them. The CDR3 length is 13 residues. The germline V gene has CDR1 MNHEY and CDR2 SMNVEV (reference sequence). The CDR3 DNA reads as TGTGCCAGCAGTTTATCGGAGGGTAATGGCTACACCTTC. It translates to CASSLSEGNGYTF.

The chain employs TRBV5-6 and TRBJ2-3, with D possibly TRBD2 on 5 matching bases. This CDR3 has 16 amino acids. In germline, CDR1 is SGHDT, CDR2 YYEEEE. V was clipped by 0 bases and J by 6 bases, with 17 bases between them. The CDR3 DNA is TGTGCCAGCAGCTTGGAACTGCCGGGAACCCGTGATACGCAGTATTTT. Protein product: CASSLELPGTRDTQYF. The full variable domain, its missing parts supplied by reference TRBV5-6 and TRBJ2-3, is DAGVTQSPTHLIKTRGQQVTLRCSPKSGHDTVSWYQQALGQGPQFIFQYYEEEERQRGNFPDRFSGHQFPNYSSELNVNALLLGDSALYLCASSLELPGTRDTQYFGPGTRLTVL.

The chain links TRBV5-6 to TRBJ2-5; D perhaps matches TRBD1 (6 bases). Gene TRBJ2-7 matches the end of the DNA better, so the J call may be wrong. CDR1 and CDR2 (germline): SGHDT, YYEEEE. The CDR3 spans 18 residues. The CDR3 sequence is CASSPQGLQLDKNYEQYF. The CDR3 region has the DNA TGTGCCAGCAGCCCTCAGGGGCTCCAGTTGGATAAAAATTACGAGCAGTACTTC.

The sample holds a few counts of this clone. This rearrangement joins TRBV5-4 to TRBJ2-5, with D hard to call. Trimming removed 2 bases from V and 5 bases from J, with 10 bases in between. The CDR3 runs to 13 residues. Germline CDR1 SGHNT, CDR2 YYREEE (reference sequence). The CDR3 loop is CASSLNARETQYF. In DNA form, the CDR3 reads TGTGCCAGCAGCTTAAATGCGCGGGAGACCCAGTACTTC.

The genes are TRBV5-1 and TRBJ2-7; 9 bases line up with TRBD1. Germline lookup yields CDR1 SGHRS and CDR2 YFSETQ. V was clipped by 6 bases and J by 5 bases; unmatched bases: 9. CDR3 size: 14 residues. This CDR3 reads CASIAGTGSHEQYF. CDR3 DNA sequence: TGCGCCAGCATAGCCGGGACAGGGTCCCACGAGCAGTACTTC.

This clone was observed a handful of times. The CDR3 bases are TGTGCCAGTAGTTCGGATGACTATAGCAATCAGCCCCAGCATTTT. Translated: CASSSDDYSNQPQHF. The chain joins TRBV19 to TRBJ1-5; D ambiguous. V dropped 5 bases and J dropped 0 bases, with 11 bases sitting between them. Germline V gene lookup returns CDR1 LNHDA and CDR2 SQIVND (reference sequence). The CDR3 contains 15 residues.

V and J are TRBV7-2 and TRBJ1-3, with no clear D. V shed 0 bases and J shed 0 bases, with 3 bases lying between them. There are 14 residues in the CDR3. The germline V gene has CDR1 SGHTA and CDR2 FQGNSA. The CDR3 DNA reads TGTGCCAGCAGCTTAGCTATCTCTGGAAACACCATATATTTT. Its protein is CASSLAISGNTIYF.

The gene calls are TRBV19 and TRBJ1-6; TRBD1 agrees at 9 bases. From germline, CDR1 is LNHDA and CDR2 SQIVND (reference sequence). The CDR3 sequence is 18 residues long. V was clipped by 4 bases and J by 5 bases; unmatched bases: 12. The chain's CDR3 is CASSKSGTGTTHNSPLHF. DNA for the CDR3: TGTGCCAGTAGTAAATCCGGGACAGGGACCACTCATAATTCACCCCTCCACTTT.

This rearrangement joins TRBV9 to TRBJ2-7; tentatively, D is TRBD2 (5 bases). The V and J ends lost 0 bases and 5 bases respectively, with 12 bases between them. Germline V gene data show CDR1 as SGDLS and CDR2 as YYNGEE. This CDR3 region has 14 residues. The CDR3 DNA reads TGTGCCAGCAGCGTAGACGGGGTGGTCGACGAGCAGTACTTC. Its translation: CASSVDGVVDEQYF.

This clone has a handful of counts. V is TRBV5-4 and J is TRBJ2-1; 8 positions agree with TRBD1. Germline lookup yields CDR1 SGHNT and CDR2 YYREEE (reference sequence). The V segment lost 4 bases and the J segment 10 bases; nucleotides outside the gene matches: 7. The length of the CDR3 is 13 residues. The CDR3 DNA is TGTGCCAGCAGCCCCGTGCAGGGGGCAGAGCAGTTCTTC. This sequence encodes CASSPVQGAEQFF.

V and J are TRBV28 and TRBJ1-5; 9 bases are shared with TRBD1. With 3 bases clipped from V and 5 bases from J, the junction kept 2 bases outside the gene matches. Germline lookup yields CDR1 MDHEN and CDR2 SYDVKM. This CDR3 is built from 14 residues. The CDR3, as DNA: TGTGCCAGCAGTTTCGACAGGGGGGATCAGCCCCAGCATTTT. Amino acid sequence: CASSFDRGDQPQHF.

V is TRBV6-1 and J is TRBJ2-3; 7 bases match TRBD1. This CDR3 comprises 17 residues. CDR1 and CDR2 (germline): MNHNS, SASEGT. J gave up 0 bases and V 3 bases, and 9 bases lay outside the gene matches. As DNA, the CDR3 is TGTGCCAGCAGTGATCGGACAGGCGGTTCTAGCACAGATACGCAGTATTTT. Encoded protein: CASSDRTGGSSTDTQYF.

The chain joins TRBV29-1 to TRBJ1-2; tentatively, D is TRBD1 (5 bases). V shed 7 bases and J shed 4 bases, with 16 bases lying between them. The CDR3 is 13 residues long. Germline CDR1 and CDR2: SQVTM and ANQGSEA. The CDR3 reads CSGGAGTSYGYTF. The CDR3 DNA follows: TGCAGCGGGGGTGCGGGGACCAGCTATGGCTACACCTTC. The variable domain in full, with the rest retrieved from reference TRBV29-1 and TRBJ1-2, is SAVISQKPSRDICQRGTSLTIQCQVDSQVTMMFWYRQQPGQSLTLIATANQGSEATYESGFVIDKFPISRPNLTFSTLTVSNMSPEDSSIYLCSGGAGTSYGYTFGSGTRLTVV.

The gene calls are TRBV10-3 and TRBJ2-7; a weak D match, TRBD1 (5 bases). Germline V CDR1 and CDR2: ENHRY, SYGVKD. The CDR3 loop spans 16 amino acids. V lost 3 bases and J 6 bases, leaving 21 bases between the germline ends. CDR3 loop: CAISERLGQGGREQYF. The CDR3 nucleotides are TGTGCCATCAGTGAAAGGCTGGGCCAGGGCGGACGCGAGCAGTACTTC.

The V and J genes are TRBV7-6 and TRBJ2-7; TRBD1 agrees at 10 bases. The CDR3 length is 14 residues. The ends lost 5 bases at V and 0 bases at J; junction bases unmatched: 1. Germline V gives CDR1 SGHVS, CDR2 FNYEAQ. CDR3 DNA: TGTGCCAGCAGCGGGGACAGGGGCTCCTACGAGCAGTACTTC. It codes for CASSGDRGSYEQYF.

This chain joins TRBV5-1 and TRBJ2-7, with D possibly being TRBD2 (5 bases). V shed 4 bases and J shed 0 bases, with 11 bases lying between them. Germline-derived CDR1 and CDR2 are SGHRS and YFSETQ. The CDR3 extends over 14 amino acids. CDR3: CASSTGLFSYEQYF. DNA for the CDR3: TGCGCCAGCAGCACTGGACTTTTCTCCTACGAGCAGTACTTC.

The sample holds a few counts of this clone. This chain uses TRBV27 with TRBJ2-7, with a possible D match to TRBD2 (7 bases). V lost 6 bases, J lost 6 bases, and 15 bases lay in between. Germline CDR1 reads MNHEY; CDR2 reads SMNVEV (reference sequence). CDR3 length equals 13 residues. CDR3 sequence: CASSQWAGAEQYF. CDR3 coding DNA: TGTGCCAGCAGCCAATGGGCGGGGGCCGAGCAGTACTTC.